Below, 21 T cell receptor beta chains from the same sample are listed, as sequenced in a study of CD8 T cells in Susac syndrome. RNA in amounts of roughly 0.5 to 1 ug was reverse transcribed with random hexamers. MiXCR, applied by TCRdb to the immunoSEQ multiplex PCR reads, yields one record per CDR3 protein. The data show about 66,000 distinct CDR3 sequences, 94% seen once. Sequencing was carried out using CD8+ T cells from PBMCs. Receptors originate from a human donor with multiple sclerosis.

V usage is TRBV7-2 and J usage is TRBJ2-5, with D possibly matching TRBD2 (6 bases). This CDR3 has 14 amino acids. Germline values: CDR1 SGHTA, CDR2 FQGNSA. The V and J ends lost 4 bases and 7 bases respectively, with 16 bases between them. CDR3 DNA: TGTGCCAGCAGCTCCAGTGGCGGGGACGCGACCCAGTACTTC. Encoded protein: CASSSSGGDATQYF.

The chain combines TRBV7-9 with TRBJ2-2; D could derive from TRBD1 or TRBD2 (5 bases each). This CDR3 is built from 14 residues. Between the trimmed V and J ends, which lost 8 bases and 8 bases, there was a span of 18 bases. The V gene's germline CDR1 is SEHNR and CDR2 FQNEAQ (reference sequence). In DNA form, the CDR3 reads TGTGCCAGCTCAACCCCTGGGGGTAGAGGGGAGCTGTTTTTT. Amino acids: CASSTPGGRGELFF.

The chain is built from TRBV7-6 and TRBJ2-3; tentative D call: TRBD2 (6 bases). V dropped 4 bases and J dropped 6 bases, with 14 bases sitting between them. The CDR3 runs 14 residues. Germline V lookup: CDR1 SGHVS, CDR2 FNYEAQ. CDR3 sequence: CASSSQVGGDTQYF. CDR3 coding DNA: TGTGCCAGCAGCTCTCAAGTGGGGGGTGATACGCAGTATTTT. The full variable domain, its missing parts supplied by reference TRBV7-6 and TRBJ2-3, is GAGVSQSPRYKVTKRGQDVALRCDPISGHVSLYWYRQALGQGPEFLTYFNYEAQQDKSGLPNDRFSAERPEGSISTLTIQRTEQRDSAMYRCASSSQVGGDTQYFGPGTRLTVL.

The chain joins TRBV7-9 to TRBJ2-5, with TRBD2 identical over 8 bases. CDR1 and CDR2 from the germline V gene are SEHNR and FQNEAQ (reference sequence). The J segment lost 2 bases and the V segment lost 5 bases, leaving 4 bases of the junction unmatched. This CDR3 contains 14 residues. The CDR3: CASSRGGSQETQYF. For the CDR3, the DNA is TGTGCCAGCAGCCGGGGGGGATCGCAAGAGACCCAGTACTTC. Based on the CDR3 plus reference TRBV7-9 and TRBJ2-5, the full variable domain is DTGVSQNPRHKITKRGQNVTFRCDPISEHNRLYWYRQTLGQGPEFLTYFQNEAQLEKSRLLSDRFSAERPKGSFSTLEIQRTEQGDSAMYLCASSRGGSQETQYFGPGTRLLVL.

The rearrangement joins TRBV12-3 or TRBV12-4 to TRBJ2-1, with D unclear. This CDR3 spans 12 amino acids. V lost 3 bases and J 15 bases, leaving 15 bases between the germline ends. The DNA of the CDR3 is TGTGCCAGCAGTTTCGGTTCGTATTATCGGTTCTTC. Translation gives CASSFGSYYRFF.

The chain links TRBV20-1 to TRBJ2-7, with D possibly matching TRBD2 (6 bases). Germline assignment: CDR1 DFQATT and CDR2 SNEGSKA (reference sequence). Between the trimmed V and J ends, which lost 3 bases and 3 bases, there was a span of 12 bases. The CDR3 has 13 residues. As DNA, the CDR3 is TGCAGTGCTAGGGGCGGGGAATTCTACGAGCAGTACTTC. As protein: CSARGGEFYEQYF.

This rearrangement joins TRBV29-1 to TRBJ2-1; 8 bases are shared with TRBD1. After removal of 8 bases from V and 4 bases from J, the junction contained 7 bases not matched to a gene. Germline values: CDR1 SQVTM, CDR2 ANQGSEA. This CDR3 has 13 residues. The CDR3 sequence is CSCRTGLYNEQFF. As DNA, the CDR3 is TGCAGCTGTAGGACAGGGCTATACAATGAGCAGTTCTTC.

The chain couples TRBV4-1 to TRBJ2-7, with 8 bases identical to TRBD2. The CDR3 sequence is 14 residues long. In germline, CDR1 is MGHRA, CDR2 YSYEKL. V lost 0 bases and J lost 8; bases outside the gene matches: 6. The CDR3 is CASSQDLGLVKQYF. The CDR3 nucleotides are TGCGCCAGCAGCCAAGATTTGGGACTAGTAAAGCAGTACTTC.

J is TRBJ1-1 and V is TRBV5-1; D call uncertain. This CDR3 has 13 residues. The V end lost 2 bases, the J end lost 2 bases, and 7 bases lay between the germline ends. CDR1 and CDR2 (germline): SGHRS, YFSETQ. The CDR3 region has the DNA TGCGCCAGCAGCTTTGAGCCCAACACTGAAGCTTTCTTT. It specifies CASSFEPNTEAFF.

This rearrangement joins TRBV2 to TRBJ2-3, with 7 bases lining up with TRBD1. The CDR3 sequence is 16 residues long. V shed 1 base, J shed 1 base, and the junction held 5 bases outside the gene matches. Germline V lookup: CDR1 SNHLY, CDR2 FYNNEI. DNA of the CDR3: TGTGCCAGCAGTGAAGGTCGGCAGGGGGGCACAGATACGCAGTATTTT. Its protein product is CASSEGRQGGTDTQYF.

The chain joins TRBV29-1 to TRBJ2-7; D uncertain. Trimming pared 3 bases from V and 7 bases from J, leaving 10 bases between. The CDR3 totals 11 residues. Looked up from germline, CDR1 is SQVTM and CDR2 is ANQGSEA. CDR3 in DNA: TGCAGCGTTGATGAAGGGTATGAGCAGTACTTC. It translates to CSVDEGYEQYF.

CDR3 DNA sequence: TGTGCCAGCAGCCCCGGACGGACCATCTGGTATGAGCAGTTCTTC. This encodes CASSPGRTIWYEQFF. The gene calls are TRBV7-2 and TRBJ2-1, with D uncertain. Germline CDR1 SGHTA, CDR2 FQGNSA. This CDR3 has 15 amino acids. Trimming left V 5 bases short and J 8 bases short, with 19 bases between.

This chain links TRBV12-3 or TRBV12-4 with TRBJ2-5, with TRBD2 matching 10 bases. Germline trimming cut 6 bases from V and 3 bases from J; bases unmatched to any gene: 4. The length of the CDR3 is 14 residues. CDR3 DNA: TGTGCCAGCAGCGCTCTAGCGGGGGAAGAGACCCAGTACTTC. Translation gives CASSALAGEETQYF.

The CDR3 loop is CASSPTGTALQETQYF. DNA for the CDR3: TGTGCCAGTAGTCCAACCGGGACAGCGCTCCAAGAGACCCAGTACTTC. V usage is TRBV19 and J usage is TRBJ2-5; 7 bases fit TRBD1. The J segment lost 1 base and the V segment lost 5 bases, leaving 10 bases of the junction unmatched. Germline V gene sequence: CDR1 LNHDA, CDR2 SQIVND (reference sequence). The CDR3 length is 16 residues.

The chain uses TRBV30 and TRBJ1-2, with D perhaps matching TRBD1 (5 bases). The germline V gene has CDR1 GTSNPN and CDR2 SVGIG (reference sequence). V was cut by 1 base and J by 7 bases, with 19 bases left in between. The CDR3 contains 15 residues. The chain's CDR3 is CAWSAPRNLRVGYTF. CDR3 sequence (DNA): TGTGCCTGGAGTGCCCCCCGGAACCTCAGGGTTGGCTACACCTTC.

The CDR3 spells CASSLEEWRGSYEQYF. In DNA form, the CDR3 reads TGTGCCAGCAGCTTAGAAGAGTGGCGAGGGAGCTACGAGCAGTACTTC. This sequence joins TRBV7-2 and TRBJ2-7; D is perhaps TRBD2 (5 bases). Trimming took off 1 base at V and 3 bases at J, with 16 bases between the two ends. In germline, CDR1 is SGHTA, CDR2 FQGNSA. The CDR3 covers 16 residues.

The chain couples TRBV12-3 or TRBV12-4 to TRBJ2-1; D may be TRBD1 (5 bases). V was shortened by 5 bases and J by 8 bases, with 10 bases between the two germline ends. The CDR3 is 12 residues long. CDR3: CASSAGSHEQFF. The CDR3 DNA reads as TGTGCCAGCAGTGCAGGGTCCCATGAGCAGTTCTTC.

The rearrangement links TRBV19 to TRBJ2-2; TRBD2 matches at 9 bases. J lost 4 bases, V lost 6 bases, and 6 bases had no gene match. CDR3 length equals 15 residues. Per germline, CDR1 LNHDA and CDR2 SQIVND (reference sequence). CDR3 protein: CASSERTSATGELFF. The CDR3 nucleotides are TGTGCCAGTAGCGAACGGACTAGCGCCACCGGGGAGCTGTTTTTT.

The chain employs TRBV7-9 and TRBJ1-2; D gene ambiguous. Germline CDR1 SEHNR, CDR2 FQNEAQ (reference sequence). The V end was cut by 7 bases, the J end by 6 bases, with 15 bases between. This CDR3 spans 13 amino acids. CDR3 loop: CASNHKRGHGYTF. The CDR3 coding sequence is TGTGCCAGCAACCACAAACGGGGTCATGGCTACACCTTC.

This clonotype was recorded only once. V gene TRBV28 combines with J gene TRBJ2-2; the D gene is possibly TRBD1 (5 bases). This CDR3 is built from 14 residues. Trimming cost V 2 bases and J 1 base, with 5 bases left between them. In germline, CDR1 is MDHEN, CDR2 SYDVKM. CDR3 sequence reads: CASSLTGNTGELFF. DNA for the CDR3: TGTGCCAGCAGTTTAACAGGGAACACCGGGGAGCTGTTTTTT.

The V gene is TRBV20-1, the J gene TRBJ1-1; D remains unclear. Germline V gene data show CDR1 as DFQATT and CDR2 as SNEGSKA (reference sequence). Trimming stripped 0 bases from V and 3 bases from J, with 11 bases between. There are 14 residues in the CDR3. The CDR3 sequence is CSARDGRLDTEAFF. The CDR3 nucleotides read TGCAGTGCTAGAGACGGACGATTGGACACTGAAGCTTTCTTT.